Sequencing of this TCR beta chain was carried out in a study of blood T cell repertoires in COVID-19 (dated by TCRdb to 2018 to 2021). Study-level background: Collaborator samples came from the United States, Italy and Spain and covered acute and convalescent phases of COVID-19. The material from the prospective study consisted of cDNA or gDNA derived from T cells, B-cell-depleted T cells, or PBMCs. The dataset comprised deeply sampled blood TCRbeta repertoires from subjects exposed to, actively infected with, or recovered from COVID-19. The repertoires were released in a freely available public database meant as a resource for research on the immune response to SARS-CoV-2. The samples were drawn from the first 160 participants of the ongoing ImmuneRACE study and from over 950 subjects provided by 6 global collaborators. Sample metadata almost always included a de-identified subject ID, COVID-19 status, age in years and sex. Where available, HLA class I and class II types were taken from metadata supplied by the sample provider and were not determined by assay-based typing. Study-wide findings and limitations: The amount of clinical and demographic metadata varied by source and participant and was provided uncurated.

Remarks on this clone: It lacks a known antigen. Per-nucleotide qualities are absent, and no much larger clonotype sits a single base away.

TCRbeta CDR3 regions were amplified from genomic DNA using the immunoSEQ Assay, a bias-controlled multiplex PCR. Processing in the source paper ran as follows. Nucleated cell counts per sample were estimated from amplification of reference gene primers within the assay. Sequence reads were collapsed and filtered to measure the absolute abundance of every unique TCRbeta CDR3 rearrangement. For each sample, productive Simpson clonality was calculated as the square root of Simpson's diversity index across productive rearrangements. As stored in TCRdb, this immuneACCESS dataset retains in-frame rearrangements with V and J assigned. A fraction of the clones does not appear; measured against another copy, unresolved V genes explain less than half of the discrepancy, and the remainder lacks a known reason. V and J calls and clone size are as listed in that table; D and trimming were resolved from the DNA. In this sample the table shows under 450,000 clones, 75% to 90% of which occur a single time. About 1.6% of the sample goes to the ten largest clones.

At one collaborating source in Seattle, patients were enrolled during active infection and were followed longitudinally through the course of disease. Collaborating institutions collected whole blood in K2EDTA tubes following their own protocols. For TCRbeta analysis, collaborator samples were shipped as frozen whole blood, as isolated PBMCs, or as DNA extracted from either sample type. The TCR was taken from a woman aged 40 to 50 with COVID-19, enrolled during active disease. The specimen was peripheral blood.

The CDR3 corresponds to CASSYRLFASTDTQYF. The sequenced DNA is TGTGCCAGCAGTTACAGACTCTTCGCTAGCACAGATACGCAGTATTTT. Recombination linked TRBV6-5 to TRBJ2-3, with the D segment identity uncertain. V and J are truncated by 2 bases and 0 bases respectively, leaving an intervening sequence of 12 bases. The germline V gene specifies MNHEY as CDR1 and SVGAGI as CDR2. Measured from the cysteine to the phenylalanine, the CDR3 is 16 residues long. Of all the DNA, just the CDR3 is kept, 48 bases in frame from base 1.